This T cell receptor beta chain was observed in a study of OX40 agonist ivuxolimab in advanced cancers. The repertoire was sequenced with immunoSEQ multiplex PCR; TCRdb's copy has only in-frame clones and lacks some. The sample holds 91,000 or so clones; over 75% are singletons and the top ten take approximately 2%. The length of the CDR3 is 13 residues. CDR1 is GTSNPN and CDR2 is SVGIG in the germline V gene (reference sequence). V was shortened by 3 bases and J by 4 bases, with 10 bases between the two germline ends. The receptor's source is an adult with an advanced solid tumor such as melanoma, head and neck, liver or kidney cancer. The chain carries TRBV30 and TRBJ1-3; no clear D gene. The source material was CD4+ or CD8+ T cells sorted from blood, sampled in a trial of the OX40 agonist ivuxolimab. The CDR3 protein is CAWRPTQGNTIYF. Here the CDR3 DNA reads TGTGCCTGGAGGCCGACCCAAGGAAACACCATATATTTT. The full variable domain, its missing parts supplied by reference TRBV30 and TRBJ1-3, is SQTIHQWPATLVQPVGSPLSLECTVEGTSNPNLYWYRQAAGRGLQLLFYSVGIGQISSEVPQNLSASRPQDRQFILSSKKLLLSDSGFYLCAWRPTQGNTIYFGEGSWLTVV.